This T cell receptor beta chain was profiled in a study of T cells in Graves' hyperthyroidism and ophthalmopathy. Findings and limits, study-wide: Ophthalmopathy prediction by the model preceded onset by a median about 6.5 months.

In the ophthalmopathy cohort, Clinical Activity Score was at least 3, NOSPECS grade at least 4, and duration under 3 months. Cells are PBMCs isolated from approximately 9.2 ml of fresh blood. It was RNA transcripts that yielded the amplified TCR beta CDR3 regions. First-round RT-PCR targeting the TCR CDR3 was performed with the HTBI primer set. In TCRdb, the multiplex PCR reads were re-called with MiXCR into one record per CDR3 protein. The table has 450,000 to 550,000 distinct CDR3 sequences, roughly 25% seen once. Note on this clonotype: Its specificity is not known.

Trimming stripped 3 bases from V and 4 bases from J, with 18 bases between. Germline V gives CDR1 KGHSH, CDR2 LQKENI. The CDR3 consists of 16 residues. This sequence was found in a woman aged 25-40 years with Graves' ophthalmopathy. Sequencing was done on a sample of blood. The chain is built from TRBV18 and TRBJ1-1, with D uncertain. CDR3 nucleotides: TGTGCCAGCTCACCCTTCACACCGGGCCCGGGCACTGAAGCTTTCTTT. This encodes CASSPFTPGPGTEAFF.